The clone carrying this T cell receptor beta chain was picked up many times. The antigen remains undetermined. The TCR library protocol attached unique molecular identifiers to the individual cDNA molecules. TCRdb fed the 5' RACE reads into MiXCR, producing one record per CDR3 protein. Of about 69,000 distinct CDR3 sequences listed, 3.5% to 6% are singletons. The length of the CDR3 is 13 residues. The V segment lost 5 bases and the J segment 10 bases; nucleotides outside the gene matches: 11. CDR1 is DFQATT, CDR2 SNEGSKA, per germline (reference sequence). The entry originates in a study of early T cells in non-severe SARS-CoV-2 infection. Study results and limitations: VDJdb matching favored anti-spike CD8 responses, missing private and CD4 specificities.

This clonotype was obtained from an adult who was a healthcare worker with PCR-confirmed SARS-CoV-2 infection or an uninfected control (not recorded which). The donor label of this sample is uncertain. The specimen comprised whole blood, sampled at baseline. This chain joins TRBV20-1 and TRBJ1-5; 7 bases line up with TRBD1. CDR3 in amino acids: CSAQTGTIRPQHF. The CDR3 nucleotides read TGCAGTGCTCAGACAGGGACGATACGACCCCAGCATTTT.